The entry below gives a single TCR beta chain sequence along with its context. CDR3 length: 16 residues. Unmatched junction bases numbered 8, after V lost 3 bases and J lost 1 base. Germline loops: CDR1 SGHRS, CDR2 YFSETQ. These data are taken from a study of blood T cell repertoires in COVID-19. Overall study: COVID-19 samples, acute and convalescent, were from the United States, Italy and Spain.

Per the original data handling: Estimation of nucleated cell counts relied on the amplification of reference gene primers. Repertoires were generated with immunoSEQ multiplex PCR, while TCRdb's copy carries only in-frame clones and drops some. V, J and clone size are those of that table, while D and trimming were read from the DNA. Of roughly 80,000 clones in the sample, approximately 82% were seen once. Sequencing used peripheral blood. The TCR originated in a human donor in a cohort sampled during active COVID-19. The chain links TRBV5-1 to TRBJ2-3, with 7 bases fitting TRBD2. The CDR3 region has the DNA TGCGCCAGCAGCTCACTATTAGCGGGTGGCACAGATACGCAGTATTTT. Translation gives CASSSLLAGGTDTQYF.